The 3 T cell receptor beta chains below were found in one sample sequenced in a study of T cell responses to AZD1222 COVID-19 vaccine. Data came from immunoSEQ multiplex PCR; TCRdb stores just in-frame clones and leaves some out. This sample has some 150,000 clones, with 65% to 90% found just once. This specimen was peripheral blood, taken 28 days after the second dose of the MenACWY control vaccine. Every receptor here comes from an adult who received the MenACWY meningococcal vaccine as a control.

The chain combines TRBV6-5 with TRBJ2-3, with D tentatively TRBD1 (5 bases). CDR1 and CDR2 (germline): MNHEY, SVGAGI. This CDR3 is 13 amino acids long. V lost 10 bases to trimming and J lost 0 bases, with 11 bases between them. Here the CDR3 reads CAILTASTDTQYF. The CDR3 DNA follows: TGTGCCATTCTGACAGCTAGCACAGATACGCAGTATTTT.

The CDR3: CSASPENTEAFF. In nucleotides, the CDR3 is TGCAGTGCTAGTCCGGAGAACACTGAAGCTTTCTTT. J is TRBJ1-1 and V is TRBV20-1; D is unclear. The V end lost 3 bases, the J end lost 1 base, and 6 bases lay between the germline ends. From germline, CDR1 is DFQATT and CDR2 SNEGSKA (reference sequence). The CDR3 loop spans 12 amino acids.

V gene TRBV7-9 combines with J gene TRBJ2-2, with D uncertain. The CDR3 is made up of 14 amino acids. V gave up 5 bases and J gave up 2 bases, with 9 bases separating them. Germline V gene lookup returns CDR1 SEHNR and CDR2 FQNEAQ (reference sequence). This CDR3 is CASSEAGNTGELFF. CDR3 coding DNA: TGTGCCAGCAGCGAGGCAGGCAACACCGGGGAGCTGTTTTTT.